These 18 T cell receptor beta chains share one sample of origin, sequenced in a study of CXCR3-negative and CXCR3-positive naive CD8 T cells. The libraries of TRB cDNA were constructed through 5' RACE using UMI labels. No DNA is given; TCRdb re-called the 5' RACE reads and lists each CDR3 protein once. This sample lists 70,000 to 95,000 distinct CDR3 sequences; its ten largest clones have over 1.5%. What was sequenced was naive CXCR3- CD8+ T cells from blood. The subset was: CD45RO-CCR7+CD27+CD95- naive CD8+ T cells lacking CXCR3 (TNR3-). The receptors shown here come from a human donor in good health. Some clones in this sample may be carry-over from other donors' samples.

The rearrangement joins TRBV12-3 or TRBV12-4 to TRBJ1-2. This CDR3 contains 15 residues. This CDR3 reads CASSSSGGPRYGYTF.

The chain is built from TRBV14 and TRBJ2-5; TCRdb's D call of TRBD1 is untestable without DNA. Germline loops: CDR1 SGHDN, CDR2 FVKESK. CDR3 length: 16 amino acids. CDR3 in amino acids: CASSQGTGGLQETQYF.

The V call is TRBV7-9, the J call TRBJ2-5. CDR3 size: 14 residues. Germline loops: CDR1 SEHNR, CDR2 FQNEAQ (reference sequence). The CDR3 reads CASSYWSRQETQYF.

This chain connects TRBV12-3 or TRBV12-4 to TRBJ1-1. This CDR3 is 13 amino acids long. CDR3 in amino acids: CASSLLRDTEAFF.

The CDR3 sequence is CASSTRDRGSTGELFF. The J gene is TRBJ2-2, the V gene TRBV28; there is no DNA to check the TCRdb D call of TRBD1. The CDR3 totals 16 residues. Germline lookup yields CDR1 MDHEN and CDR2 SYDVKM.

The chain carries TRBV11-3 and TRBJ2-1; lacking DNA, the TRBD2 call made by TCRdb goes unchecked. CDR1 and CDR2 (germline): SGHNT, YENEEA. This CDR3 comprises 16 residues. CDR3 loop: CASSSQLAGDYNEQFF.

J is TRBJ1-4 and V is TRBV5-1; the D call of TRBD1 rests on TCRdb alone, since no DNA is present to check it. Looked up from germline, CDR1 is SGHRS and CDR2 is YFSETQ. This CDR3 region has 15 residues. The CDR3 region is CASSYRDREDEKLFF.

This rearrangement joins TRBV7-9 to TRBJ2-7. Germline V gives CDR1 SEHNR, CDR2 FQNEAQ (reference sequence). The CDR3 contains 12 residues. The CDR3 region is CASSLADGREYF.

V and J are TRBV28 and TRBJ1-5. Per the germline V gene, CDR1 is MDHEN and CDR2 is SYDVKM. This CDR3 spans 15 amino acids. CDR3 protein: CASTIGLNSNQPQHF.

This chain connects TRBV6-4 to TRBJ1-5; the TRBD1 assignment by TCRdb is unverifiable without DNA. This CDR3 region has 17 residues. Germline-derived CDR1 and CDR2 are MRHNA and SNTAGT. The CDR3 loop reads CARKDRGPDHSNQPQHF.

The gene calls are TRBV7-9 and TRBJ1-1. This CDR3 comprises 13 residues. Per the germline V gene, CDR1 is SEHNR and CDR2 is FQNEAQ (reference sequence). The CDR3 region is CASSLLGFPEAFF.

The chain recombines TRBV29-1 with TRBJ1-2. Germline V gene data show CDR1 as SQVTM and CDR2 as ANQGSEA. The CDR3 covers 12 residues. The CDR3 protein is CSVEDLGSGYTF.

CDR3 region: CASSLTRIESYNEQFF. J is TRBJ2-1 and V is TRBV6-6; TCRdb lists TRBD1, though no DNA is available to test this call. This CDR3 contains 16 residues. Germline V gene data show CDR1 as MNHNY and CDR2 as SVGAGI (reference sequence).

The chain's CDR3 is CASSLGQGTGYEQYF. The V gene is TRBV7-2, the J gene TRBJ2-7; TCRdb names TRBD1, which stays unverified in the absence of DNA. In germline, CDR1 is SGHTA, CDR2 FQGNSA. This CDR3 comprises 15 residues.

The J gene is TRBJ2-3, the V gene TRBV29-1. The CDR3 length is 11 residues. Germline V gene data show CDR1 as SQVTM and CDR2 as ANQGSEA. CDR3 sequence: CSARHTDTQYF.

The V call is TRBV20-1, the J call TRBJ2-7; lacking DNA, the TRBD1 call made by TCRdb goes unchecked. Germline V gives CDR1 DFQATT, CDR2 SNEGSKA (reference sequence). This CDR3 has 13 residues. The CDR3 region is CSARDRANYEQYF.

The chain uses TRBV4-3 and TRBJ2-1. Germline V lookup: CDR1 LGHNA, CDR2 YSLEER. The CDR3 runs 15 residues. CDR3 sequence: CASSQEVTVYNEQFF.

This chain joins TRBV29-1 and TRBJ1-2; TCRdb calls TRBD1, which cannot be checked without DNA. Looked up from germline, CDR1 is SQVTM and CDR2 is ANQGSEA. The CDR3 is 14 amino acids. Here the CDR3 reads CSVSPGQSNYGYTF.